This T cell receptor beta chain derives from a study of OX40 agonist ivuxolimab in advanced cancers. In regard to this clone: What it binds is not known.

CDR1 MDHEN and CDR2 SYDVKM come from the germline V gene. This CDR3 is built from 13 residues. V lost 6 bases, J lost 1 base, and 7 bases lay in between. Some clones are missing from TCRdb's copy, which holds only in-frame ones; the method was immunoSEQ multiplex PCR. This sample has roughly 40,000 clones, with more than 75% found just once. General study results and limits: At 0.1 to 3.0 mg/kg, CD4+ and CD8+ blood T cells expanded clonally by week 6.

This receptor was obtained from an adult with an advanced solid tumor such as melanoma, head and neck, liver or kidney cancer. Sequenced material: CD4+ or CD8+ T cells sorted from blood, taken in a trial of the OX40 agonist ivuxolimab. J is TRBJ1-5 and V is TRBV28; the D is unclear. CDR3 in amino acids: CASRDQSNQPQHF. CDR3 in DNA: TGTGCCAGCAGGGACCAGAGCAATCAGCCCCAGCATTTT. The whole variable domain, filled in from reference TRBV28 and TRBJ1-5, reads DVKVTQSSRYLVKRTGEKVFLECVQDMDHENMFWYRQDPGLGLRLIYFSYDVKMKEKGDIPEGYSVSREKKERFSLILESASTNQTSMYLCASRDQSNQPQHFGDGTRLSIL.